These T cell receptor beta chains were read from a single sample in a study of early T cells in non-severe SARS-CoV-2 infection. TCRdb analysed the 5' RACE reads with MiXCR anew, one entry per CDR3 protein. The table has just under 85,000 distinct CDR3 sequences, roughly 10% seen once. This material consisted of whole blood, taken at baseline. These TCRs come from an adult who was a healthcare worker with PCR-confirmed SARS-CoV-2 infection or an uninfected control (not recorded which). The CDR3 runs from the conserved cysteine through the conserved F or W. D genes are given only for firm matches. Only some rows state a clone size, as once, few, many or a class for expanded clones.

size	V	D	J	DNA	CDR3
.	TRBV12-3/TRBV12-4	.	TRBJ2-7	TGTGCCAGCAGTTTACACCAGGGATACGAGCAGTACTTC	CASSLHQGYEQYF
.	TRBV6-5	TRBD1	TRBJ2-7	TGTGCCAGCAGTCATCCGGGACAGACCTACGAGCAGTACTTC	CASSHPGQTYEQYF
.	TRBV5-1	.	TRBJ2-3	TGCGCCAGCAGCCCGGTCGGGACATCAATCACAGATACGCAGTATTTT	CASSPVGTSITDTQYF
few	TRBV12-3/TRBV12-4	.	TRBJ2-2	TGTGCCAGCAGTTTAGGGGGAGCCGCGAACACCGGGGAGCTGTTTTTT	CASSLGGAANTGELFF
few	TRBV4-1	TRBD1	TRBJ1-2	TGCGCCAGCAGCCAAGATTCTCAAGGGGGCGTGAGCTATGGCTACACCTTC	CASSQDSQGGVSYGYTF
.	TRBV4-2	.	TRBJ2-1	TGTGCCAGCAGCCAAGATCTGTGGACGTTCCAGTTCTTC	CASSQDLWTFQFF
few	TRBV7-2	.	TRBJ2-7	TGTGCCAGCAGCCTCGGCTTGGCCAGCGGATACGAGCAGTACTTC	CASSLGLASGYEQYF
many	TRBV2	TRBD1	TRBJ1-1	TGTGCCAGCAGTGAAGCTAGGCAGGGGGAGGCTTTCTTT	CASSEARQGEAFF
few	TRBV20-1	.	TRBJ1-1	TGCAGTGCCCTTGATAATTTGGCTTTCTTT	CSALDNLAFF
.	TRBV10-3	TRBD2	TRBJ2-3	TGTGCCATCAGGGGGGGGACCACAGATACGCAGTATTTT	CAIRGGTTDTQYF
many	TRBV7-8	.	TRBJ2-1	TGTGCCAGCAGCCCAAAGCCCAAGGGCTCCTACAATGAGCAGTTCTTC	CASSPKPKGSYNEQFF
.	TRBV4-1	TRBD2	TRBJ2-1	TGCGCCAGCAGCCAAGTCGCGGGAGGCTCCTACAATGAGCAGTTCTTC	CASSQVAGGSYNEQFF
.	TRBV5-4	.	TRBJ1-4	TGTGCCAGCAGCCATCAATTGGTTGAAAAACTGTTTTTT	CASSHQLVEKLFF
few	TRBV3-1	.	TRBJ2-1	TGTGCCAGCAGCCCCCCCCTCGGAGCGAACGCCTTTCCCAGCTCCTACAATGAGCAGTTCTTC	CASSPPLGANAFPSSYNEQFF
few	TRBV28	TRBD2	TRBJ2-2	TGTGCCAGCAGTTTGGCCGGGACTACGAACACCGGGGAGCTGTTTTTT	CASSLAGTTNTGELFF
many	TRBV27	.	TRBJ1-5	TGTGCCAGCAGTTTATTGGGTCAGCCCCAGCATTTT	CASSLLGQPQHF
many	TRBV10-3	TRBD1	TRBJ1-1	TGTGCCACGGGACAGGGGCCTCCGGGAACTGAAGCTTTCTTT	CATGQGPPGTEAFF
many	TRBV5-1	TRBD2	TRBJ2-7	TGCGCCAGCAGCCGCCACCCGGAGGTTAGCGGGAGTCCTTCTCCCTACGAGCAGTACTTC	CASSRHPEVSGSPSPYEQYF
.	TRBV11-2	TRBD2	TRBJ2-5	TGTGCCAGCAGCCAACGACTAGCTGGACAAGAGACCCAGTACTTC	CASSQRLAGQETQYF
once	TRBV18	.	TRBJ2-1	TGTGCCAGCGCCCAGGGCCCCTCGGAGGTAAATGAGCAGTTCTTC	CASAQGPSEVNEQFF
many	TRBV5-4	.	TRBJ2-5	TGTGCCAGCAGCCCGGAGGGATCTGACCAAGAGACCCAGTACTTC	CASSPEGSDQETQYF
many	TRBV25-1	.	TRBJ1-5	TGTGCCAGCAGTTCTTGGGAAGAGTCCGATCAGCCCCAGCATTTT	CASSSWEESDQPQHF
.	TRBV3-1	TRBD1	TRBJ2-1	TGTGCCAGCAGCCTCCAGGGGGCCAATGAGCAGTTCTTC	CASSLQGANEQFF
few	TRBV15	.	TRBJ2-1	TGTGCCACCAGCATTAGTAGGGTTTCCTACAATGAGCAGTTCTTC	CATSISRVSYNEQFF
many	TRBV30	.	TRBJ1-4	TGTGCCTGGAACGGGGACTTGTCTAATGAAAAACTGTTTTTT	CAWNGDLSNEKLFF
few	TRBV7-8	.	TRBJ1-1	TGTGCCAGCAGCCCCCCTGGTCGGACGGAGACTGAAGCTTTCTTT	CASSPPGRTETEAFF
few	TRBV28	.	TRBJ1-6	TGTGCCAGCAGCATACTCAATACTCTTAATTCACCCCTCCACTTT	CASSILNTLNSPLHF
few	TRBV7-3	.	TRBJ2-7	TGTGCCAGCAGCCCGGGGTCGAGCTCCTACGAGCAGTACTTC	CASSPGSSSYEQYF
.	TRBV5-1	.	TRBJ2-3	TGCGCCAGCAGCCCGCGTCGGGGGGCCCTCACAGATACGCAGTATTTT	CASSPRRGALTDTQYF
.	TRBV4-1	TRBD1	TRBJ2-7	TGCGCCAGCAGCCAAGGTCTGGGACAGACCTACGAGCAGTACTTC	CASSQGLGQTYEQYF
few	TRBV6-2/TRBV6-3	.	TRBJ2-7	TGTGCCAGCAGGGATGTTTCCTCCTACGAGCAGTACTTC	CASRDVSSYEQYF
many	TRBV20-1	TRBD1	TRBJ1-2	TGCAGTGCGAGTTTCCGCCTCCCGGGACAGGGGTTGGTCTATGGCTACACCTTC	CSASFRLPGQGLVYGYTF
many	TRBV20-1	.	TRBJ2-3	TGCAGTGGGCGGATCACAGATACGCAGTATTTT	CSGRITDTQYF
few	TRBV29-1	TRBD2	TRBJ2-5	TGCAGCGTTGTTTGGGGGTCTGTGACTAGCGGAAAAGAGACCCAGTACTTC	CSVVWGSVTSGKETQYF
many	TRBV5-5	.	TRBJ2-4	TGTGCCAGCAGCTTGGGCCCTGACCCCACTTCGAACATTCAGTACTTC	CASSLGPDPTSNIQYF
few	TRBV20-1	TRBD2	TRBJ2-7	TGCAGTGCTAGCGGACTGCCCGCAACTAGCGGGAGCTACGAGCAGTACTTC	CSASGLPATSGSYEQYF
.	TRBV6-1	.	TRBJ2-7	TGTGCCAGCAGTGAAAGGGGGACGGGAGCCTACGAGCAGTACTTC	CASSERGTGAYEQYF
.	TRBV9	.	TRBJ1-6	TGTGCCAGCAGCGTAGCGGCGAGCTATAATTCACCCCTCCACTTT	CASSVAASYNSPLHF
many	TRBV3-1	TRBD1	TRBJ1-1	TGTGCCAGCAGCCTAGATTTCGGGACAGGGAGGATCCCTGAAGCTTTCTTT	CASSLDFGTGRIPEAFF
.	TRBV4-2	.	TRBJ2-7	TGTGCCAGCAGCCCCACCCTTGGGCTCAGCTCCTACGAGCAGTACTTC	CASSPTLGLSSYEQYF
many	TRBV5-5	.	TRBJ2-7	TGTGCCAGCAGCTTCGGCATGTCCTACGAGCAGTACTTC	CASSFGMSYEQYF
.	TRBV25-1	TRBD1	TRBJ2-1	TGTGCCAGCGCCCGGGACAGGGGATATCTGAATGAGCAGTTCTTC	CASARDRGYLNEQFF
many	TRBV27	.	TRBJ2-1	TGTGCCAGCAGTCCCCGTTCGGCTAGTTGGGGCAATGAGCAGTTCTTC	CASSPRSASWGNEQFF
.	TRBV7-9	.	TRBJ2-7	TGTGCCAGCAGCTTAGGGGGTCATGAGAACTTC	CASSLGGHENF
few	TRBV10-3	.	TRBJ2-1	TGTGCCACCGCGGCCGGGGTCGACAATGAGCAGTTCTTC	CATAAGVDNEQFF
few	TRBV7-9	TRBD1	TRBJ2-7	TGTGCCAGCGTCCGGGACAGGGCTACCTACGAGCAGTACTTC	CASVRDRATYEQYF